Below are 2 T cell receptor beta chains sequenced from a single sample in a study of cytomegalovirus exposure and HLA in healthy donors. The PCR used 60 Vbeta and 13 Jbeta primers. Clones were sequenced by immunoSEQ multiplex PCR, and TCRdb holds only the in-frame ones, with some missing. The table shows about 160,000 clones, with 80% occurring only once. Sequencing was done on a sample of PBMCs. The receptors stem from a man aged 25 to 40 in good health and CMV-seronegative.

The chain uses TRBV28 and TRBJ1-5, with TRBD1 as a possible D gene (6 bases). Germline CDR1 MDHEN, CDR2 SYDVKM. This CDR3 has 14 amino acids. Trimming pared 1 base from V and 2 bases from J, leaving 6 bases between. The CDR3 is CASSLYRGNQPQHF. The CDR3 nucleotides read TGTGCCAGCAGTTTATACAGGGGCAATCAGCCCCAGCATTTT.

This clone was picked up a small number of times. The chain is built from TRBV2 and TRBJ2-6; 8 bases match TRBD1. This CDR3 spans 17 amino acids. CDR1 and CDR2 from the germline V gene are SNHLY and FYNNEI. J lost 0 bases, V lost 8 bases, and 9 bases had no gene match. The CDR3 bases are TGTGCCAGCGGTCGGACAGGGATAGGCTCTGGGGCCAACGTCCTGACTTTC. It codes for CASGRTGIGSGANVLTF.